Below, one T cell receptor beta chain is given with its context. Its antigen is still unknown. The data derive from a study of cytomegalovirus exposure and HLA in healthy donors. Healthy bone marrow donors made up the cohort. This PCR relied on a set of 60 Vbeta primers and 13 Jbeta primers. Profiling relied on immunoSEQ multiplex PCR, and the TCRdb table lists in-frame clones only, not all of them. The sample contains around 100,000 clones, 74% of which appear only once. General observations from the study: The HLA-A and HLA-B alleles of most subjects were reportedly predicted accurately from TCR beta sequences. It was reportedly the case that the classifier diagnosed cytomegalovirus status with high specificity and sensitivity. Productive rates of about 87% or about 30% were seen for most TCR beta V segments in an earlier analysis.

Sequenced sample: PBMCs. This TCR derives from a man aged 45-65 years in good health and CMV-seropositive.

CDR3 residues: CASSLAGVAVGEQYF. DNA of the CDR3: TGTGCCAGCAGTCTAGCGGGAGTGGCAGTGGGGGAGCAGTACTTC. V and J are TRBV6-6 and TRBJ2-7; 10 positions agree with TRBD2. The CDR3 runs 15 residues. J lost 7 bases, V lost 5 bases, and 11 bases had no gene match. Germline loops: CDR1 MNHNY, CDR2 SVGAGI (reference sequence).